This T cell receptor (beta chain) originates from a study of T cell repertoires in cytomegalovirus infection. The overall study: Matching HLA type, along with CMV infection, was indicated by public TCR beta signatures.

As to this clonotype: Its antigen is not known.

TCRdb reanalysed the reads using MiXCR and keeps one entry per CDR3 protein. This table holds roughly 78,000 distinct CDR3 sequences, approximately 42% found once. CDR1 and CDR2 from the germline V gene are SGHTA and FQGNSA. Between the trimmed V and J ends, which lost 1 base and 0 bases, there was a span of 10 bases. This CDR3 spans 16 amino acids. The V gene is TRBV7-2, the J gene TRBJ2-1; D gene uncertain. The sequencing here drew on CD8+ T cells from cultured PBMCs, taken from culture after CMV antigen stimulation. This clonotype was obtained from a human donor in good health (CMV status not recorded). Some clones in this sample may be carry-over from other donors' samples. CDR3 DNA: TGTGCCAGCAGCTTAGGCTGGTTGAGCTCCTACAATGAGCAGTTCTTC. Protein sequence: CASSLGWLSSYNEQFF.